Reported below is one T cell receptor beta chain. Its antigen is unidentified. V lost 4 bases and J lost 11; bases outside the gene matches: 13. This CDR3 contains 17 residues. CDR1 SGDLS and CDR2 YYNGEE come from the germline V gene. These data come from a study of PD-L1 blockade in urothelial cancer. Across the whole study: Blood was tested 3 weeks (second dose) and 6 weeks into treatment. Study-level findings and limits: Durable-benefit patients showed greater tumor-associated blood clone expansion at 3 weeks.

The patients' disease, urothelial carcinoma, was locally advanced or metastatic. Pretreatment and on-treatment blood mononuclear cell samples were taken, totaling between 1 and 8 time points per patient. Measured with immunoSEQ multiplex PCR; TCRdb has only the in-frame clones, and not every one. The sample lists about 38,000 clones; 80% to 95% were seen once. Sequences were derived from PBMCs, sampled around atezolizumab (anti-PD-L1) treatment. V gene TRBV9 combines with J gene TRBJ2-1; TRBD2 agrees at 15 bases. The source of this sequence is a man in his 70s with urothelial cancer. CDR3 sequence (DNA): TGTGCCAGCAGCCGTGCTCAGGGACTAGCGGGAGGCCCTCAGCAGTTCTTC. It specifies CASSRAQGLAGGPQQFF.